Shown below are 18 T cell receptor beta chains from a single sample sequenced in a study of OX40 agonist ivuxolimab in advanced cancers. TCRdb keeps only in-frame clones here, not all; method: immunoSEQ multiplex PCR. This sample carries 90,000 to 100,000 clones, around nine tenths of them seen once, and the ten largest clones take roughly 0.84%. This material consisted of CD4+ or CD8+ T cells sorted from blood, taken in a trial of the OX40 agonist ivuxolimab. The source of these receptors is an adult with an advanced solid tumor such as melanoma, head and neck, liver or kidney cancer.

This chain links TRBV28 with TRBJ1-5; D is unclear. V was cut by 6 bases and J by 0 bases, with 9 bases left in between. Germline assignment: CDR1 MDHEN and CDR2 SYDVKM. This CDR3 is 14 amino acids long. For the CDR3, the DNA is TGTGCCAGCAGACAGCTATATAGCAATCAGCCCCAGCATTTT. It specifies CASRQLYSNQPQHF. The entire variable domain, with the rest obtained from reference TRBV28 and TRBJ1-5, is as follows: DVKVTQSSRYLVKRTGEKVFLECVQDMDHENMFWYRQDPGLGLRLIYFSYDVKMKEKGDIPEGYSVSREKKERFSLILESASTNQTSMYLCASRQLYSNQPQHFGDGTRLSIL.

The V and J genes are TRBV6-6 and TRBJ1-2, with 9 bases identical to TRBD1. The CDR3 runs 13 residues. V lost 4 bases, J lost 8 bases, and 5 bases stayed unmatched. The germline V gene has CDR1 MNHNY and CDR2 SVGAGI (reference sequence). CDR3 bases: TGTGCCAGCAGTTTCCGGGACAGGGTAGGCTACACCTTC. Protein: CASSFRDRVGYTF.

The V gene is TRBV18, the J gene TRBJ1-4; D might be TRBD1 (5 bases). This CDR3 has 15 amino acids. The V end was cut by 3 bases, the J end by 1 base, with 9 bases between. Germline loops: CDR1 KGHSH, CDR2 LQKENI. The CDR3 reads CASSPQGGTNEKLFF. The CDR3 region has the DNA TGTGCCAGCTCACCCCAGGGTGGAACTAATGAAAAACTGTTTTTT.

The chain links TRBV6-4 to TRBJ1-3, with D possibly matching TRBD1 (6 bases). Germline values: CDR1 MRHNA, CDR2 SNTAGT. The CDR3 covers 14 residues. V was trimmed by 4 bases and J by 8 bases, leaving 15 bases between them. Here the CDR3 reads CASSARGAGDTIYF. CDR3 DNA: TGTGCCAGCAGTGCCCGGGGGGCGGGGGACACCATATATTTT.

The rearrangement uses TRBV6-5 and TRBJ2-4; D uncertain. This CDR3 has 13 amino acids. Germline V gene sequence: CDR1 MNHEY, CDR2 SVGAGI. V was clipped by 7 bases and J by 3 bases, with 10 bases between them. DNA of the CDR3: TGTGCCAGCACCTCCATCGACAAAAACATTCAGTACTTC. As protein: CASTSIDKNIQYF.

The chain employs TRBV27 and TRBJ1-1; tentative D call: TRBD1 (6 bases). This CDR3 region has 12 residues. Between the trimmed V and J ends, which lost 5 bases and 4 bases, there was a span of 8 bases. CDR1 and CDR2 (germline): MNHEY, SMNVEV (reference sequence). CDR3 sequence: CASSNRVTEAFF. Here the CDR3 DNA reads TGTGCCAGCAGTAACAGGGTCACTGAAGCTTTCTTT.

The chain is built from TRBV7-8 and TRBJ2-1, with 7 bases lining up with TRBD1. The V and J ends lost 5 bases and 0 bases, in that order; junction bases with no gene match: 4. The CDR3 contains 15 residues. The germline V gene encodes CDR1 SGHVS and CDR2 FQNEAQ. The CDR3 sequence is CASSRQGSSYNEQFF. CDR3 coding DNA: TGTGCCAGCAGCCGACAGGGTAGCTCCTACAATGAGCAGTTCTTC.

This clone was picked up one time. The CDR3 spells CASSSRLNTGELFF. DNA of the CDR3: TGCGCCAGCAGCTCAAGACTGAACACCGGGGAGCTGTTTTTT. The chain joins TRBV5-1 to TRBJ2-2; no definite D call. The CDR3 is 14 amino acids. Looked up from germline, CDR1 is SGHRS and CDR2 is YFSETQ. V lost 3 bases to trimming and J lost 1 base, with 7 bases between them.

The V call is TRBV5-6, the J call TRBJ2-1; no definite D call. This CDR3 is 16 amino acids long. The V end lost 6 bases, the J end lost 4 bases, and 20 bases lay between the germline ends. Germline CDR1 and CDR2: SGHDT and YYEEEE. The CDR3 protein is CASNQPRAGPYNEQFF. CDR3 nucleotide sequence: TGTGCCAGCAACCAACCCCGGGCCGGACCTTACAATGAGCAGTTCTTC. Filled out from reference TRBV5-6 and TRBJ2-1, the complete variable domain reads DAGVTQSPTHLIKTRGQQVTLRCSPKSGHDTVSWYQQALGQGPQFIFQYYEEEERQRGNFPDRFSGHQFPNYSSELNVNALLLGDSALYLCASNQPRAGPYNEQFFGPGTRLTVL.

This chain joins TRBV10-3 and TRBJ1-1, with a weak D call TRBD1 (5 bases). The CDR3 totals 13 residues. From germline, CDR1 is ENHRY and CDR2 SYGVKD. Trimming cost V 7 bases and J 5 bases, with 14 bases left between them. In DNA, the CDR3 is TGTGCCATCACCCGGGAGGGGCGTACTGAAGCTTTCTTT. Protein sequence: CAITREGRTEAFF.

The chain employs TRBV7-2 and TRBJ1-1; D is unclear. Trimming removed 3 bases from V and 3 bases from J, with 11 bases in between. Germline V gene lookup returns CDR1 SGHTA and CDR2 FQGNSA. There are 14 residues in the CDR3. The CDR3 DNA reads TGTGCCAGCAGCTTTAAAGTCGGGGACACTGAAGCTTTCTTT. Protein: CASSFKVGDTEAFF.

For the CDR3, the DNA is TGTGCCAGCAGTTACACCCCCAGGGGAGACGAGCAGTACTTC. It is translated as CASSYTPRGDEQYF. This chain uses TRBV6-5 with TRBJ2-7; the D gene is possibly TRBD1 (6 bases). The CDR3 has 14 residues. Looked up from germline, CDR1 is MNHEY and CDR2 is SVGAGI. Trimming left V 2 bases short and J 5 bases short, with 13 bases between.

The DNA of the CDR3 is TGCGCCAGCAGCTTAGTCCGGGATGAGCAGTTCTTC. Its translation is CASSLVRDEQFF. The gene calls are TRBV5-1 and TRBJ2-1; D remains unclear. This CDR3 has 12 residues. Germline loops: CDR1 SGHRS, CDR2 YFSETQ. V dropped 2 bases and J dropped 8 bases, with 8 bases sitting between them.

The V and J genes are TRBV5-6 and TRBJ1-2, with a weak D call TRBD1 (5 bases). Germline lookup yields CDR1 SGHDT and CDR2 YYEEEE. Trimming left V 3 bases short and J 4 bases short, with 13 bases between. The CDR3 covers 14 residues. The CDR3 DNA reads TGTGCCAGCAGCTCAGGGAATTCAGGCTATGGCTACACCTTC. Translation: CASSSGNSGYGYTF.

This chain joins TRBV7-8 and TRBJ2-3; D assignment may be TRBD1 or TRBD2 (5 bases each). Germline V CDR1 and CDR2: SGHVS, FQNEAQ. This CDR3 spans 13 amino acids. The V and J ends lost 7 bases and 3 bases respectively, with 11 bases between them. CDR3 sequence reads: CASKKRGTDTQYF. CDR3 DNA: TGTGCCAGCAAGAAGAGGGGTACAGATACGCAGTATTTT.

This sequence joins TRBV19 and TRBJ2-3; TRBD1 or TRBD2 may be the D gene (6 bases each). The CDR3 is 15 residues long. Germline V gene sequence: CDR1 LNHDA, CDR2 SQIVND (reference sequence). The germline V and J ends were trimmed by 9 bases and 4 bases, with 20 bases remaining between them. The CDR3 loop is CASQGVGGRPDTQYF. DNA of the CDR3: TGTGCCAGCCAAGGAGTGGGGGGCCGGCCAGATACGCAGTATTTT.

This clone occurred once. V is TRBV7-2 and J is TRBJ2-3; 7 nucleotides line up with TRBD2. The CDR3 is made up of 16 amino acids. Germline V CDR1 and CDR2: SGHTA, FQGNSA. V lost 2 bases, J lost 4 bases, and 9 bases stayed unmatched. Here the CDR3 reads CASSLRSWGGSDTQYF. Here the CDR3 DNA reads TGTGCCAGCAGCTTAAGATCATGGGGGGGATCAGATACGCAGTATTTT.

J is TRBJ2-3 and V is TRBV7-9, with 11 bases fitting TRBD1. After removal of 1 base from V and 4 bases from J, the junction contained 4 bases not matched to a gene. The CDR3 runs to 16 residues. Per germline, CDR1 SEHNR and CDR2 FQNEAQ (reference sequence). CDR3 DNA: TGTGCCAGCAGCTTAGGGGGACAGGGGGGCCCAGATACGCAGTATTTT. It yields the protein CASSLGGQGGPDTQYF.